This T cell receptor beta chain came from a study of neurological immune-mediated disorders. Study-wide results and caveats: There were no CDR3 amino acid sequences shared by expanded clones across subjects, a result suggesting private repertoires in all groups.

TCRdb ran MiXCR on the 5' RACE reads and lists one entry per CDR3 protein. The table records roughly 38,000 distinct CDR3 sequences, more than 2% of them present only once. Unsorted libraries used 2 million PBMCs kept at -80 degrees C. The CDR3 spans 21 residues. With 3 bases clipped from V and 3 bases from J, the junction kept 23 bases outside the gene matches. CDR1 is MNHEY and CDR2 is SVGEGT in the germline V gene. This clonotype was seen ten or more times. What it recognizes is unknown. The chain employs TRBV6-2 or TRBV6-3 and TRBJ2-7, with 10 nucleotides matching TRBD2. The receptor comes from a man aged 30 to 39 with multiple sclerosis. Sequenced material: PBMCs. As DNA, the CDR3 is TGTGCCAGCAGTTATACCCGAGGAGGCACGGAAAACCTAGCGGGAGTCTACGAGCAGTACTTC. Translated, it gives CASSYTRGGTENLAGVYEQYF.